This TCR beta chain was sequenced in a study of PD-1 blockade in classical Hodgkin lymphoma. This clone has just one count. Time point defined: cycle 4 day 1 (C4D1), after 5 to 7 weeks of nivolumab. All the patients suffered relapse after autologous stem cell transplantation, and brentuximab vedotin exposure differed. Assay: immunoSEQ multiplex PCR; the TCRdb copy retains only in-frame clones and omits some. The top ten clones hold under 20% of a sample with 25,000 to 35,000 clones, just under 80% of them seen once. The germline CDR1 and CDR2 sequences are SNHLY and FYNNEI. V was trimmed by 3 bases and J by 1 base, leaving 20 bases between them. This CDR3 has 18 residues.

The sample here was peripheral blood mononuclear cells (PBMCs), taken before the fourth cycle of nivolumab. V is TRBV2 and J is TRBJ2-3, with a possible D match to TRBD1 (5 bases). This receptor was identified in a human donor with classical Hodgkin lymphoma. CDR3 loop: CASSDVPGFSTGTDTQYF. The CDR3 DNA sequence: TGTGCCAGCAGTGATGTGCCAGGGTTTTCGACTGGCACAGATACGCAGTATTTT.